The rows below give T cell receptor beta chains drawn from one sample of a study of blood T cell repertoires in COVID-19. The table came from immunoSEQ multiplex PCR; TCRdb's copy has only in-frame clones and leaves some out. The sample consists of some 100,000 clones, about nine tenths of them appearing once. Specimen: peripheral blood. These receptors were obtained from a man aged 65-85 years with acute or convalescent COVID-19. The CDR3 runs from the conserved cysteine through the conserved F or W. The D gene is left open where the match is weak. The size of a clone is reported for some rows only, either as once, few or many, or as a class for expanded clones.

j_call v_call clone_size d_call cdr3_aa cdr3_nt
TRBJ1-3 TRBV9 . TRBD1 CASSPRTGDSGNTIYF TGTGCCAGCAGCCCCCGGACAGGGGACTCTGGAAACACCATATATTTT
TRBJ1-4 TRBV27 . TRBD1 CASSSRTGINEKLFF TGTGCCAGCAGTTCTAGGACAGGCATTAATGAAAAACTGTTTTTT
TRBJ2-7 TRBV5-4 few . CASSLRWLYF TGTGCCAGCAGCTTGCGTTGGCTGTACTTC
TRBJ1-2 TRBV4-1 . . CASSQEGSSGYYGYTF TGCGCCAGCAGCCAAGAAGGTTCTTCGGGGTACTATGGCTACACCTTC
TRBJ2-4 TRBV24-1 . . CATSEGDRLAKNIQYF TGTGCCACCAGCGAGGGGGATCGGTTAGCCAAAAACATTCAGTACTTC
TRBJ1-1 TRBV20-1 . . CSASPGREAFF TGCAGTGCTAGTCCCGGGAGAGAAGCTTTCTTT
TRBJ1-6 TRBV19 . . CASTTAGFYNSPLHF TGTGCCAGTACGACGGCGGGGTTCTATAATTCACCCCTCCACTTT
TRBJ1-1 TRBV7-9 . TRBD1 CASSLTGTGGRAFF TGTGCCAGCAGCCTCACCGGGACAGGGGGCCGGGCTTTCTTT
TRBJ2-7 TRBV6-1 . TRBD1 CASSESEGGPYEQYF TGTGCCAGCAGTGAAAGTGAAGGGGGCCCCTACGAGCAGTACTTC
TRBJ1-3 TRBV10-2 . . CASRRAGNSGNTIYF TGCGCCAGCAGGCGGGCGGGGAACTCTGGAAACACCATATATTTT
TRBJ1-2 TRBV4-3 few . CASSQAAGEWGYTF TGCGCCAGCAGCCAAGCTGCGGGGGAGTGGGGCTACACCTTC
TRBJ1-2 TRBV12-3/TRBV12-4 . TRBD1 CASSPGGDGYTF TGTGCCAGCAGTCCAGGGGGCGATGGCTACACCTTC
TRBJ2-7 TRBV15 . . CATSRDRGAYEQYF TGTGCCACCAGCAGAGACAGGGGCGCCTACGAGCAGTACTTC
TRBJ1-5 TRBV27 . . CASSLSGALGPQHF TGTGCCAGCAGTTTATCGGGGGCATTGGGGCCCCAGCATTTT
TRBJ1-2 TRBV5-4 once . CASSPQGGYGYTF TGTGCCAGCAGCCCCCAGGGTGGCTATGGCTACACCTTC